The 2 T cell receptor beta chains below all came from one sample that was sequenced in a study of T cell clonotyping in hematopoietic cell transplantation. The time point denotes: recipient sample about 28 days before transplant, after cytoreduction. Libraries were prepared by immunoSEQ multiplex PCR; TCRdb keeps only in-frame clonotypes and omits some of them. This sample yields roughly 30,000 clones, of which around 93% are seen a single time; approximately 2% belongs to the top ten. The specimen was peripheral blood mononuclear cells, collected before stem cell transplant. Every receptor here comes from a man aged 45-60 years with acute myeloid leukemia. Some clones in this sample may be carry-over from other donors' samples.

The J gene is TRBJ2-5, the V gene TRBV11-1; 9 positions match TRBD2. Germline V CDR1 and CDR2: SGHAT, FQDESV (reference sequence). The CDR3 contains 13 residues. V shed 4 bases, J shed 5 bases, and the junction held 2 bases outside the gene matches. CDR3 sequence reads: CASSSSGAETQYF. The CDR3 DNA is TGTGCCAGCAGCTCTAGCGGGGCTGAGACCCAGTACTTC.

The gene calls are TRBV7-2 and TRBJ2-7; 9 bases fit TRBD2. J gave up 0 bases and V 5 bases, and 2 bases lay outside the gene matches. Germline V gene data show CDR1 as SGHTA and CDR2 as FQGNSA. This CDR3 has 14 residues. The DNA for the CDR3 is TGTGCCAGCAGCCAGGGACTAGCCTCCTACGAGCAGTACTTC. As protein: CASSQGLASYEQYF.